This record concerns one T cell receptor beta chain sequence. Its matching antigen is unknown. Primers included in the PCR were 60 Vbeta and 13 Jbeta primers. Clones were sequenced by immunoSEQ multiplex PCR, and TCRdb holds only the in-frame ones, with some missing. The table includes roughly 130,000 clones, around 78% detected once. The data are from a study of cytomegalovirus exposure and HLA in healthy donors. Study-level points and caveats: Information on immune exposure was restricted to one variable (CMV serostatus).

The CDR3 consists of 14 residues. CDR1 is SGHVS and CDR2 is FQNEAQ in the germline V gene. V lost 4 bases and J 0 bases, leaving 6 bases between the germline ends. The TCR was taken from a woman between 45 and 65 years old in good health and CMV-seronegative. The sample consisted of PBMCs. The genes are TRBV7-8 and TRBJ1-4; a weak D match, TRBD1 (6 bases). CDR3 nucleotide sequence: TGTGCCAGCAGCTGGACAGCAACTAATGAAAAACTGTTTTTT. Residues: CASSWTATNEKLFF.